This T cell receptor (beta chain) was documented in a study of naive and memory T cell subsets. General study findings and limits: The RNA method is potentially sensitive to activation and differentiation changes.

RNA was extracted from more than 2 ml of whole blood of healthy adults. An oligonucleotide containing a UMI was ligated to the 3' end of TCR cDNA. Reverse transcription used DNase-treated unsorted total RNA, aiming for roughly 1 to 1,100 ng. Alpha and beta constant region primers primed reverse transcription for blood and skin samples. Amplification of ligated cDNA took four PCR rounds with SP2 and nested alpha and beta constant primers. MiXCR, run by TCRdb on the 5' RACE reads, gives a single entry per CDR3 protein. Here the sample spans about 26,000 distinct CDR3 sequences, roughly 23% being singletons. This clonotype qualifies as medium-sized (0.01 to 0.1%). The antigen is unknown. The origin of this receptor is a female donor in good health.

The CDR3 DNA reads TGTGCCAGCAGCCTGCAAGCAGTAGGGGAGCTGTTTTTT. Protein sequence: CASSLQAVGELFF. V is TRBV11-3 and J is TRBJ2-2; no reliable D call. This CDR3 contains 13 residues. Germline CDR1 reads SGHNT; CDR2 reads YENEEA. The V gene lost 5 bases and the J gene lost 8 bases, with 12 bases spanning the gap.